The clone carrying this T cell receptor beta chain was seen many times. This sample was included in a study of patients and donors after allogeneic stem cell transplantation. Trimming took off 7 bases at V and 5 bases at J, with 17 bases between the two ends. There are 14 residues in the CDR3. CDR1 is MNHNS and CDR2 is SASEGT in the germline V gene. TCRdb fed the RT-PCR reads into MiXCR, producing one record per CDR3 protein. The sample contains hundreds of thousands of distinct CDR3 sequences, roughly an eighth of which appear only once. Input material: blood, either unsorted or a sorted T cell fraction (not recorded which). V gene TRBV6-1 combines with J gene TRBJ2-5; a weak D match, TRBD2 (7 bases). The clonotype was recovered from a human donor who was either an allogeneic HSCT recipient or a stem cell or donor lymphocyte infusion donor (not recorded which). It is not recorded whose cells these are; they may come from a transplant donor. This CDR3 is CASKGGGSLETQYF. CDR3 nucleotide sequence: TGTGCCAGCAAAGGGGGGGGGTCCCTGGAGACCCAGTACTTC.